This entry lists 25 T cell receptor beta chains sequenced from one sample in a study of blood T cells in healthy people across ages. A second roughly 7 to 11 cycle PCR used barcoded and J-beta primers. Each CDR3 protein gets one entry after TCRdb re-called the 5' RACE reads with MiXCR. Here the sample spans about 970,000 distinct CDR3 sequences, roughly 51% being singletons. Sequencing was performed on blood. The receptors shown here come from a woman aged 55-69 years in good health.

The rearrangement joins TRBV6-5 to TRBJ2-6, with 7 bases aligning to TRBD1. With V trimmed by 7 bases and J by 2 bases, 5 bases remained unmatched. The CDR3 contains 15 residues. In germline, CDR1 is MNHEY, CDR2 SVGAGI. CDR3 sequence (DNA): TGTGCCAGCAATCGACAGGGTGCTGGGGCCAACGTCCTGACTTTC. Translation gives CASNRQGAGANVLTF.

This clonotype showed up many times. The J gene is TRBJ2-4, the V gene TRBV27; D might be TRBD1 (6 bases). CDR1 and CDR2 from the germline V gene are MNHEY and SMNVEV (reference sequence). V lost 4 bases to trimming and J lost 3 bases, with 13 bases between them. This CDR3 comprises 15 residues. The chain's CDR3 is CASSSLDRYKNIQYF. The CDR3 region has the DNA TGTGCCAGCAGTTCCCTGGACAGATACAAAAACATTCAGTACTTC.

This chain connects TRBV3-1 to TRBJ2-1; TRBD2 is a possible D gene (7 bases). The CDR3 extends over 16 amino acids. CDR1 is LGHDT, CDR2 YNNKEL, per germline (reference sequence). Deletions cut 6 bases from V and 3 bases from J, with 18 bases between. The CDR3 region has the DNA TGTGCCAGCAGTTTCAGAGGGGGGGCAGACTACAATGAGCAGTTCTTC. It translates to CASSFRGGADYNEQFF.

A few counts support this clonotype. The V and J genes are TRBV4-1 and TRBJ2-7; unclear D gene. Germline CDR1 reads MGHRA; CDR2 reads YSYEKL. The CDR3 has 16 residues. Trimming took off 3 bases at V and 2 bases at J, with 17 bases between the two ends. The CDR3 DNA follows: TGCGCCAGCAGCCAGGGTCCGGGTCCAGCGACCTACGAGCAGTACTTC. Translated, it gives CASSQGPGPATYEQYF.

This clonotype came up a few times. This could be a read error, since a much larger clone is one nucleotide away. The chain recombines TRBV20-1 with TRBJ2-7; TRBD1 matches at 8 bases. The CDR3 runs to 15 residues. Trimming took 6 bases from V and 5 from J; bases not matched to a gene: 15. The germline CDR1 and CDR2 sequences are DFQATT and SNEGSKA (reference sequence). CDR3 DNA sequence: TGCAGTGCCGCACCCGCGACAGGGGTAATACACGAGCAGTACTTC. The encoded protein is CSAAPATGVIHEQYF.

This clonotype was found many times. The chain uses TRBV28 and TRBJ2-3; D uncertain. Trimming took 6 bases from V and 2 from J, leaving 9 bases between them. The CDR3 is 13 amino acids. Germline lookup yields CDR1 MDHEN and CDR2 SYDVKM. The CDR3 here is CASRKSATDTQYF. The CDR3 DNA is TGTGCCAGCAGAAAATCAGCCACAGATACGCAGTATTTT.

The V and J genes are TRBV20-1 and TRBJ2-7; D could derive from TRBD1 or TRBD2 (6 bases each). There are 13 residues in the CDR3. From germline, CDR1 is DFQATT and CDR2 SNEGSKA (reference sequence). The ends were cut back, 7 bases at V and 4 bases at J, with 17 bases in the middle. The CDR3 nucleotides are TGCAGTGTCGGGGGCCTCCCGTTTTACGAGCAGTACTTC. Its protein is CSVGGLPFYEQYF.

This clonotype was recorded a few times. This chain links TRBV28 with TRBJ2-5; 7 bases map to TRBD2. Germline CDR1 is MDHEN and CDR2 is SYDVKM. The CDR3 loop spans 12 amino acids. V trimming: 11 bases; J trimming: 11 bases; junction bases outside the gene matches: 14. CDR3 bases: TGTGCCGTTAGCGGGTTCTCCTTGGAGCAGTACTTC. It specifies CAVSGFSLEQYF. Filled out from reference TRBV28 and TRBJ2-5, the complete variable domain reads DVKVTQSSRYLVKRTGEKVFLECVQDMDHENMFWYRQDPGLGLRLIYFSYDVKMKEKGDIPEGYSVSREKKERFSLILESASTNQTSMYLCAVSGFSLEQYFGPGTRLLVL.

This clonotype has just one count. This sequence joins TRBV5-1 and TRBJ1-5; D uncertain. V lost 0 bases and J lost 7, with 8 bases in between. The CDR3 runs 13 residues. Per germline, CDR1 SGHRS and CDR2 YFSETQ. CDR3 protein: CASSLGLRQPQHF. CDR3 bases: TGCGCCAGCAGCTTGGGACTTCGGCAGCCCCAGCATTTT.

V is TRBV7-2 and J is TRBJ2-5; 12 bases map to TRBD2. The V gene's germline CDR1 is SGHTA and CDR2 FQGNSA. V lost 1 base and J lost 11; bases outside the gene matches: 8. CDR3 length: 15 amino acids. The CDR3 sequence: CASSLESSGRGEQYF. CDR3 in DNA: TGTGCCAGCAGCTTAGAATCTAGCGGGAGGGGTGAGCAGTACTTC.

This clonotype was observed many times. The V gene is TRBV4-1, the J gene TRBJ2-5; 14 positions agree with TRBD2. The V gene end was trimmed by 3 bases and the J gene end by 6 bases; junction bases not matched to a gene: 3. The CDR3 extends over 15 amino acids. Germline V gene lookup returns CDR1 MGHRA and CDR2 YSYEKL. CDR3 sequence reads: CASSQGTSGSKTQYF. The CDR3 coding sequence is TGCGCCAGCAGCCAGGGGACTAGCGGGAGCAAGACCCAGTACTTC.

In this sample, this clonotype turned up once. The J gene is TRBJ2-3, the V gene TRBV20-1; D possibly corresponds to TRBD1 (6 bases). V was clipped by 0 bases and J by 1 base, with 17 bases between them. CDR1 is DFQATT, CDR2 SNEGSKA, per germline (reference sequence). The CDR3 has 17 residues. CDR3 sequence: CSARDLGTSGGTDTQYF. CDR3 DNA: TGCAGTGCTAGAGATCTGGGCACCTCAGGGGGCACAGATACGCAGTATTTT.

Note on this clonotype: One junction end does not reproduce the germline sequence, and a read error may be involved. J is TRBJ2-3 and V is TRBV10-3; either TRBD1 or TRBD2 may fit D (5 bases each). Germline V gene data show CDR1 as ENHRY and CDR2 as SYGVKD. The CDR3 runs to 14 residues. CDR3: CAVSEGTSADTQYF. The CDR3 nucleotides read TGTGCCGTCAGCGAAGGGACCAGTGCAGATACGCAGTATTTT.

The DNA of the CDR3 is TGTGCCAGCAGCTTAGCGGGAGCGTTATTAGAGACCCAGTACTTC. Its translation: CASSLAGALLETQYF. V is TRBV7-9 and J is TRBJ2-7; TRBD2 might be the D (5 bases). The better agreement between TRBJ2-5 and the DNA end casts doubt on the J call. The CDR3 extends over 15 amino acids. Germline V gene sequence: CDR1 SEHNR, CDR2 FQNEAQ (reference sequence).

The count of this clonotype is one. The V call is TRBV28, the J call TRBJ2-5, with 7 nucleotides matching TRBD2. CDR3 size: 13 residues. Trimming removed 5 bases from V and 11 bases from J; junction bases left unmatched: 11. In germline, CDR1 is MDHEN, CDR2 SYDVKM. This chain's CDR3 is CASSVRGKDEQYF. In nucleotides, the CDR3 is TGTGCCAGCAGTGTGCGGGGGAAGGATGAGCAGTACTTC.

The chain uses TRBV4-1 and TRBJ1-2, with D tentatively TRBD1 (5 bases). The ends were cut back, 4 bases at V and 4 bases at J, with 13 bases in the middle. This CDR3 spans 14 amino acids. CDR1 and CDR2 from the germline V gene are MGHRA and YSYEKL. The CDR3 nucleotides are TGCGCCAGCAGCCTACAACAGGCCCTCTATGGCTACACCTTC. Translating it yields CASSLQQALYGYTF.

The rearrangement joins TRBV18 to TRBJ1-6; no firm D call. From germline, CDR1 is KGHSH and CDR2 LQKENI. The CDR3 spans 16 residues. The V end lost 6 bases, the J end lost 7 bases, and 19 bases lay between the germline ends. CDR3 sequence (DNA): TGTGCCAGCTCTCCGCAGTCCGGGCCAAGAAATTCACCCCTCCACTTT. It specifies CASSPQSGPRNSPLHF.

The rearrangement joins TRBV9 to TRBJ2-7, with D hard to call. Per the germline V gene, CDR1 is SGDLS and CDR2 is YYNGEE. Trimming took 7 bases from V and 0 from J, leaving 11 bases between them. This CDR3 contains 13 residues. The CDR3 nucleotides read TGTGCCAGCGGGCCGTGGAGCTCCTACGAGCAGTACTTC. Protein sequence: CASGPWSSYEQYF.

V usage is TRBV3-1 and J usage is TRBJ2-5; 8 bases are a match to TRBD2. The trim removed 4 bases at V and 4 bases at J, leaving 11 bases unmatched. The CDR3 spans 16 residues. Germline CDR1 LGHDT, CDR2 YNNKEL (reference sequence). The CDR3 region is CASSPRGAGVLETQYF. The CDR3, as DNA: TGTGCCAGCAGCCCCCGGGGAGCGGGAGTTCTAGAGACCCAGTACTTC.

This rearrangement joins TRBV29-1 to TRBJ2-7; D may be TRBD1 (6 bases). The CDR3 extends over 13 amino acids. Trimming removed 8 bases from V and 2 bases from J, with 16 bases in between. CDR1 SQVTM and CDR2 ANQGSEA come from the germline V gene. DNA of the CDR3: TGCAGCTTTTCCGGGGACACTACCTACGAGCAGTACTTC. Translating gives CSFSGDTTYEQYF.

The rearrangement links TRBV4-1 to TRBJ2-5, with D perhaps matching TRBD2 (5 bases). V was pared by 1 base and J by 11 bases, with 17 bases between. Per germline, CDR1 MGHRA and CDR2 YSYEKL. The CDR3 is made up of 14 amino acids. CDR3 sequence: CASSQGGFHDEQYF. CDR3 DNA: TGCGCCAGCAGCCAAGGCGGGTTCCACGATGAGCAGTACTTC.

The rearrangement links TRBV3-1 to TRBJ2-7; D gene unclear. Trimming removed 3 bases from V and 0 bases from J, with 12 bases in between. The CDR3 is made up of 15 amino acids. Germline CDR1 reads LGHDT; CDR2 reads YNNKEL (reference sequence). The CDR3 region is CASSQAPLGSYEQYF. Written as DNA, the CDR3 is TGTGCCAGCAGCCAGGCCCCCTTGGGCTCCTACGAGCAGTACTTC.

The rearrangement links TRBV4-3 to TRBJ1-4, with D unclear. The CDR3 has 16 amino acids. Trimming pared 0 bases from V and 7 bases from J, leaving 15 bases between. The V gene's germline CDR1 is LGHNA and CDR2 YSLEER. The CDR3 DNA follows: TGCGCCAGCAGCCAAGAAGGCCTACAAGCGGGTGAAAAACTGTTTTTT. This translates into CASSQEGLQAGEKLFF.

The rearrangement joins TRBV2 to TRBJ2-7, with 9 bases aligning to TRBD1. The germline CDR1 and CDR2 sequences are SNHLY and FYNNEI. The V and J ends lost 5 bases and 5 bases, in that order; junction bases with no gene match: 7. This CDR3 has 14 amino acids. CDR3 coding DNA: TGTGCCAGCAGTATCCGGGACAGGGTCAACGAGCAGTACTTC. Protein: CASSIRDRVNEQYF. Full variable domain (missing parts from reference TRBV2 and TRBJ2-7): EPEVTQTPSHQVTQMGQEVILRCVPISNHLYFYWYRQILGQKVEFLVSFYNNEISEKSEIFDDQFSVERPDGSNFTLKIRSTKLEDSAMYFCASSIRDRVNEQYFGPGTRLTVT.

J is TRBJ2-3 and V is TRBV6-6, with a possible D match to TRBD2 (5 bases). Per the germline V gene, CDR1 is MNHNY and CDR2 is SVGAGI (reference sequence). The CDR3 consists of 17 residues. V gave up 2 bases and J gave up 0 bases, with 15 bases separating them. Written as DNA, the CDR3 is TGTGCCAGCAGTTACCCATGGACTGGCGAGAGCACAGATACGCAGTATTTT. It codes for CASSYPWTGESTDTQYF.